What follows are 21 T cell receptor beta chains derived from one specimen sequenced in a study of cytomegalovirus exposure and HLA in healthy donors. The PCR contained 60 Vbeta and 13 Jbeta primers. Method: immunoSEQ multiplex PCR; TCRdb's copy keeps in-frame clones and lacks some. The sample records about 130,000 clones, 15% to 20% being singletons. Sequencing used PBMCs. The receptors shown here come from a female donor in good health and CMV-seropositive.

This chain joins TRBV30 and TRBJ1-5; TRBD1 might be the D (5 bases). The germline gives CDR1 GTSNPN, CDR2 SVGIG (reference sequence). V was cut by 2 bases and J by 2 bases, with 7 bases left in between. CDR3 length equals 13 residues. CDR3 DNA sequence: TGTGCCTGGAGTCCAGGGCGCAATCAGCCCCAGCATTTT. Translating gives CAWSPGRNQPQHF.

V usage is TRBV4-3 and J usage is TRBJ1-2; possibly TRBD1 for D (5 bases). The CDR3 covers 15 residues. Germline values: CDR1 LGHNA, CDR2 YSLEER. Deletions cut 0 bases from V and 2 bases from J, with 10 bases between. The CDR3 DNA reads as TGCGCCAGCAGCCAAGATTTTGGGGGGAACTATGGCTACACCTTC. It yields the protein CASSQDFGGNYGYTF.

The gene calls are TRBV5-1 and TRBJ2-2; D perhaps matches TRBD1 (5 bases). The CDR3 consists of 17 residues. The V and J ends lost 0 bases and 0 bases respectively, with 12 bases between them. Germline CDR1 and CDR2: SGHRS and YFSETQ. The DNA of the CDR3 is TGCGCCAGCAGCTTGGGTTTTGGGGCCGCGAACACCGGGGAGCTGTTTTTT. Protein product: CASSLGFGAANTGELFF. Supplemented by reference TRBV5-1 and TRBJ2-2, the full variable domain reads KAGVTQTPRYLIKTRGQQVTLSCSPISGHRSVSWYQQTPGQGLQFLFEYFSETQRNKGNFPGRFSGRQFSNSRSEMNVSTLELGDSALYLCASSLGFGAANTGELFFGEGSRLTVL.

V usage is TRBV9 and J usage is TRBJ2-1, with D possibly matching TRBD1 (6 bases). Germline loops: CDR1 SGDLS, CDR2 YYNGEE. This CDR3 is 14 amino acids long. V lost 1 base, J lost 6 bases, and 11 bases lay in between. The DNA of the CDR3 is TGTGCCAGCAGCGTAAGTGGACAGTCCAATGAGCAGTTCTTC. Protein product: CASSVSGQSNEQFF.

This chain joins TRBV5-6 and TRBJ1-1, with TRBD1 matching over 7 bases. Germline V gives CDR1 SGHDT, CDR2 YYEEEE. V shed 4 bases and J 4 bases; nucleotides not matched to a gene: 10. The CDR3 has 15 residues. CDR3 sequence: CASSPPKGGVTEAFF. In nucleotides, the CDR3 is TGTGCCAGCAGCCCCCCGAAAGGGGGCGTCACTGAAGCTTTCTTT.

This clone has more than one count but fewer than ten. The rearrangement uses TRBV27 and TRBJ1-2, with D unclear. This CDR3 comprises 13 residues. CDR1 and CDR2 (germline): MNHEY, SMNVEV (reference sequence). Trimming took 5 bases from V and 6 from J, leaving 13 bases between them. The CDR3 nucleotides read TGTGCCAGCAGTCCGAGGACTAGCCATGGCTACACCTTC. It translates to CASSPRTSHGYTF.

The CDR3 region has the DNA TGTGCCAGCAGGTCCGGACAGGGGGATGGCTACACCTTC. This gives the protein CASRSGQGDGYTF. The genes are TRBV28 and TRBJ1-2; 10 bases agree with TRBD1. Germline CDR1 and CDR2: MDHEN and SYDVKM. This CDR3 is 13 amino acids long. The J segment lost 6 bases and the V segment lost 6 bases, leaving 4 bases of the junction unmatched.

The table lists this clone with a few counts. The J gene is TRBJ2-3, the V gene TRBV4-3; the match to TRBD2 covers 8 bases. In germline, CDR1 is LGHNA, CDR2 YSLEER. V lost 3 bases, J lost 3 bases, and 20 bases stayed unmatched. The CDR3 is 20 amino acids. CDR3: CASSQMQSGSLSLPTDTQYF. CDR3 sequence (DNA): TGCGCCAGCAGCCAGATGCAGAGCGGGAGTTTATCCCTCCCAACAGATACGCAGTATTTT.

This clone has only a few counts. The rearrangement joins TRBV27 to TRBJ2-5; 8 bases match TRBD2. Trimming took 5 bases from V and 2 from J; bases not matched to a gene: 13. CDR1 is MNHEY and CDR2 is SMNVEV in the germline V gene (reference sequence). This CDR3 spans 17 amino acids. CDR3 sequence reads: CASSALSSGGPQETQYF. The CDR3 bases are TGTGCCAGCAGTGCCCTCTCCAGCGGGGGACCACAAGAGACCCAGTACTTC.

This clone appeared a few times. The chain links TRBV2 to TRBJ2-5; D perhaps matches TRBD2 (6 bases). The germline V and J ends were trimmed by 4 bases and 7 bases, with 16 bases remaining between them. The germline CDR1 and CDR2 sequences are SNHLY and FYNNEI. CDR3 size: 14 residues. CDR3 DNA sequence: TGTGCCAGCAGTGGGGGAGGCAGGGACGGGACCCAGTACTTC. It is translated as CASSGGGRDGTQYF.

This chain's CDR3 is CASSVSSGGNQPQHF. The CDR3 coding sequence is TGTGCCAGCAGCGTTAGCAGTGGCGGCAATCAGCCCCAGCATTTT. This sequence joins TRBV9 and TRBJ1-5; D gene uncertain. Germline values: CDR1 SGDLS, CDR2 YYNGEE. Trimming took off 2 bases at V and 2 bases at J, with 11 bases between the two ends. The CDR3 covers 15 residues.

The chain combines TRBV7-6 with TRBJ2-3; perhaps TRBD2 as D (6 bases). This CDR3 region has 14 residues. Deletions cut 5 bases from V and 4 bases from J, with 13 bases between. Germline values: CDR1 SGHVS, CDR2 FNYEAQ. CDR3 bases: TGTGCCAGCAGCCCAGGCGGGGAGGCAGATACGCAGTATTTT. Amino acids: CASSPGGEADTQYF.

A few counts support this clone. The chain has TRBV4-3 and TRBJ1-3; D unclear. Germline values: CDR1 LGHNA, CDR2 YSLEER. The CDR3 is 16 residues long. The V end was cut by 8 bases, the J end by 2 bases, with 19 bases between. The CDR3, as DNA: TGCGCCAGCGAACCCTGGGGAGGGCACGCTGGAAACACCATATATTTT. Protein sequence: CASEPWGGHAGNTIYF.

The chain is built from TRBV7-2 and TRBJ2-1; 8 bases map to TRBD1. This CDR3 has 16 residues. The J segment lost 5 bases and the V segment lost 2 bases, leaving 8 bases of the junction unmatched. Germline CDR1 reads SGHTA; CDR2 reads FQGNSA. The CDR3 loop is CASSLRGGTGHNEQFF. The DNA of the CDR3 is TGTGCCAGCAGCTTACGAGGCGGGACAGGACACAATGAGCAGTTCTTC. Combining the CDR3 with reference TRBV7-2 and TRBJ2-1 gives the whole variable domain GAGVSQSPSNKVTEKGKDVELRCDPISGHTALYWYRQSLGQGLEFLIYFQGNSAPDKSGLPSDRFSAERTGGSVSTLTIQRTQQEDSAVYLCASSLRGGTGHNEQFFGPGTRLTVL.

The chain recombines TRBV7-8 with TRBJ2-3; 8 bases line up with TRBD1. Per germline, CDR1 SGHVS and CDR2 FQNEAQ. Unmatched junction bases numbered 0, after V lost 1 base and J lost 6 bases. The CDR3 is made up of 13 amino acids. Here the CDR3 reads CASSLGTGDTQYF. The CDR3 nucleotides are TGTGCCAGCAGCTTAGGGACAGGGGATACGCAGTATTTT.

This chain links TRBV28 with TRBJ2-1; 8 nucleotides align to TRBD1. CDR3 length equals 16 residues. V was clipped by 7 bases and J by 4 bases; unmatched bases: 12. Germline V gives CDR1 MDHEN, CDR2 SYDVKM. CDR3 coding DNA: TGTGCCAGCATTGCGGGGACGGGACAGGAGTACAATGAGCAGTTCTTC. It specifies CASIAGTGQEYNEQFF. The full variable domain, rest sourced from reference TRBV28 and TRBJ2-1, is DVKVTQSSRYLVKRTGEKVFLECVQDMDHENMFWYRQDPGLGLRLIYFSYDVKMKEKGDIPEGYSVSREKKERFSLILESASTNQTSMYLCASIAGTGQEYNEQFFGPGTRLTVL.

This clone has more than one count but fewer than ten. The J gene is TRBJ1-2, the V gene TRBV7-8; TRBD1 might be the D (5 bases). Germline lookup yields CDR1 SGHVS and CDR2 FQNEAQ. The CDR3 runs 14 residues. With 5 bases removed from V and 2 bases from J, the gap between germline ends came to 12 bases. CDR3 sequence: CASSVAGRNYGYTF. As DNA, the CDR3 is TGTGCCAGCAGCGTCGCGGGGCGCAACTATGGCTACACCTTC.

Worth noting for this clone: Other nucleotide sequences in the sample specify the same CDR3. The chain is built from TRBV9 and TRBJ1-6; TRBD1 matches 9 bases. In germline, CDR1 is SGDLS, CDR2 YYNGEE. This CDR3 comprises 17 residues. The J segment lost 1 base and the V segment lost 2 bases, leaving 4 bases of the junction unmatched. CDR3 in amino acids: CASSVGQGRSYNSPLHF. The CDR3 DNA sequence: TGTGCCAGCAGCGTGGGACAGGGTAGGTCCTATAATTCACCCCTCCACTTT. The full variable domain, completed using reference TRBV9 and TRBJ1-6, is DSGVTQTPKHLITATGQRVTLRCSPRSGDLSVYWYQQSLDQGLQFLIQYYNGEERAKGNILERFSAQQFPDLHSELNLSSLELGDSALYFCASSVGQGRSYNSPLHFGNGTRLTVT.

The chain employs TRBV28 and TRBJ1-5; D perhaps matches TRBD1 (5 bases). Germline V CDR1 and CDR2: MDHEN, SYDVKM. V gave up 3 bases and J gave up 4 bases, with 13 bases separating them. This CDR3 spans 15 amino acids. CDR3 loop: CASSFAGYRNQPQHF. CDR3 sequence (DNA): TGTGCCAGCAGTTTCGCAGGGTATAGGAATCAGCCCCAGCATTTT.

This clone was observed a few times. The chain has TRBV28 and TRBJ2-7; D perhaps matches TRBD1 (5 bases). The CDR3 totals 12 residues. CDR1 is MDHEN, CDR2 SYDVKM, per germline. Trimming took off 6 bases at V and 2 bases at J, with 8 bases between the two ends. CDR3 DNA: TGTGCCAGCAGGCGCAGGGCCTACGAGCAGTACTTC. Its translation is CASRRRAYEQYF.

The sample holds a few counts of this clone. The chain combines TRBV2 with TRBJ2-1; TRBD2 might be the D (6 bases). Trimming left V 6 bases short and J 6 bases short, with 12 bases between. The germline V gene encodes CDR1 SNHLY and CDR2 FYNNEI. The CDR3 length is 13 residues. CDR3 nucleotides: TGTGCCAGCAGGAACGGGAGTCGCAATGAGCAGTTCTTC. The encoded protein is CASRNGSRNEQFF.